This T cell receptor (beta chain) originates from a study of spatial heterogeneity in lung cancer. As for the study in general: Where available, sequencing covered follow-up PBMC samples, taken at a median of about 2 years after resection. A unique TCR and UMI combination showed up more than ten times in raw reads, on average. Study results and limitations: Ubiquitous expanded tumor TCRs were observed in blood more at resection than follow-up.

The time point is: blood at routine non-recurrence follow-up after resection. In each case, whole RNA from tumor, nontumor lung or frozen PBMC was sequenced unsorted. This clonotype was recorded at least ten times. Its antigen remains unidentified. Germline V lookup: CDR1 SEHNR, CDR2 FQNEAQ (reference sequence). V shed 5 bases and J shed 6 bases, with 21 bases lying between them. The CDR3 extends over 16 amino acids. TCRdb reprocessed the 5' RACE reads with MiXCR, giving one entry per CDR3 protein. The sample yields over 15,000 distinct CDR3 sequences, 9.2% seen once. This specimen was PBMCs, taken at follow-up. The gene calls are TRBV7-9 and TRBJ2-3; no clear D. The receptor comes from a male donor with early-stage non-small cell lung cancer. The CDR3 region is CASSPRLGNFRDTQYF. CDR3 nucleotides: TGTGCCAGCAGCCCGCGCCTAGGAAATTTTAGGGATACGCAGTATTTT.